This entry describes one T cell receptor beta chain. From the 5' RACE reads, TCRdb called clonotypes with MiXCR, one entry per CDR3 protein. The data show tens of thousands of distinct CDR3 sequences, 5.9% seen once. The source of the sample is a study of early T cells in non-severe SARS-CoV-2 infection. The CDR3 extends over 15 amino acids. Trimming cost V 3 bases and J 4 bases; bases outside gene matches: 3. Germline values: CDR1 KGHSH, CDR2 LQKENI. J is TRBJ2-7 and V is TRBV18; 13 nucleotides match TRBD2. Specimen: whole blood, collected at baseline. The sequence was collected from an adult who was a healthcare worker with PCR-confirmed SARS-CoV-2 infection or an uninfected control (not recorded which). CDR3 in amino acids: CASSPRTSGSYEQYF. CDR3 DNA: TGTGCCAGCTCACCCAGGACTAGCGGGAGTTACGAGCAGTACTTC.